The 30 T cell receptor beta chains below were found in one sample sequenced in a study of cytomegalovirus exposure and HLA in healthy donors. In the PCR, 60 Vbeta and 13 Jbeta primers were used. Sequencing used immunoSEQ multiplex PCR; TCRdb keeps in-frame clones, though not all of them. This sample yields more than 95,000 clones, of which about 68% are seen a single time; around 4% belongs to the top ten. The sequencing input was PBMCs. All receptors derive from a man aged 40-50 years in good health and CMV-seropositive.

The table lists this clone with a few counts. The chain carries TRBV27 and TRBJ2-7; 12 bases align to TRBD1. The V gene's germline CDR1 is MNHEY and CDR2 SMNVEV (reference sequence). The length of the CDR3 is 15 residues. Trimming took 4 bases from V and 5 from J; bases not matched to a gene: 6. CDR3 coding DNA: TGTGCCAGCAGTTCAACGGGACAGGGGGCCCACGAGCAGTACTTC. Amino acid sequence: CASSSTGQGAHEQYF.

The V gene is TRBV6-4, the J gene TRBJ2-4; TRBD1 matches at 8 bases. This CDR3 has 18 residues. CDR1 and CDR2 from the germline V gene are MRHNA and SNTAGT. With V trimmed by 6 bases and J by 0 bases, 13 bases remained unmatched. The CDR3 loop is CASSPDRGRPVAKNIQYF. The CDR3 coding sequence is TGTGCCAGCAGCCCTGACAGGGGCCGCCCCGTAGCCAAAAACATTCAGTACTTC.

The DNA of the CDR3 is TGTGCCAGTAGGTGGACAGAGATAATGAACACTGAAGCTTTCTTT. This encodes CASRWTEIMNTEAFF. The V gene is TRBV19, the J gene TRBJ1-1; D may be TRBD1 (6 bases). V lost 6 bases to trimming and J lost 0 bases, with 14 bases between them. This CDR3 is built from 15 residues. Germline lookup yields CDR1 LNHDA and CDR2 SQIVND (reference sequence). Full variable domain (rest looked up from reference TRBV19 and TRBJ1-1): DGGITQSPKYLFRKEGQNVTLSCEQNLNHDAMYWYRQDPGQGLRLIYYSQIVNDFQKGDIAEGYSVSREKKESFPLTVTSAQKNPTAFYLCASRWTEIMNTEAFFGQGTRLTVV.

J is TRBJ1-6 and V is TRBV7-6; 9 nucleotides line up with TRBD1. V lost 5 bases and J lost 9; bases outside the gene matches: 11. Germline CDR1 is SGHVS and CDR2 is FNYEAQ. CDR3 length equals 16 residues. The CDR3 DNA sequence: TGTGCCAGCAGCCCGACAGGGGGACAAGGGGGTTCACCCCTCCACTTT. Its translation: CASSPTGGQGGSPLHF.

This clone was seen a few times. The chain couples TRBV4-2 to TRBJ1-6; D may be TRBD1 (6 bases). CDR1 is LGHNA and CDR2 is YNFKEQ in the germline V gene. Trimming shortened V by 2 bases and J by 9 bases, and 17 bases separated the two germline ends. This CDR3 has 16 amino acids. The CDR3 here is CASSQSGAGAGSPLHF. In DNA, the CDR3 is TGTGCCAGCAGCCAATCTGGGGCAGGGGCTGGTTCACCCCTCCACTTT.

This CDR3 is CASRGQGRVQEKLFF. The CDR3 DNA reads TGTGCCAGCAGGGGACAGGGGAGGGTTCAAGAAAAACTGTTTTTT. The V call is TRBV6-1, the J call TRBJ1-4; 10 nucleotides line up with TRBD1. V lost 6 bases to trimming and J lost 8 bases; unmatched junction nucleotides: 9. From germline, CDR1 is MNHNS and CDR2 SASEGT. The CDR3 loop spans 15 amino acids.

Regarding this clone: One end of the junction fails to match germline, which may point to a read error. The chain employs TRBV7-7 and TRBJ2-5; 12 bases map to TRBD2. Germline CDR1 SSHAT, CDR2 FNYEAQ (reference sequence). The CDR3 is 19 residues long. The CDR3 sequence is CASSLGVGVLAGGQETQYF. The CDR3 DNA reads as TGTGCTAGCAGCTTAGGAGTCGGTGTCCTAGCGGGAGGGCAAGAGACCCAGTACTTC.

For the CDR3, the DNA is TGTGCCAGCAGCTTAGGTCAGGGTACTGGCAATGAGCAGTTCTTC. Encoded protein: CASSLGQGTGNEQFF. The V call is TRBV11-2, the J call TRBJ2-1, with D possibly matching TRBD1 (5 bases). CDR3 size: 15 residues. Germline lookup yields CDR1 SGHAT and CDR2 FQNNGV. Trimming removed 1 base at V and 6 bases at J, with 13 bases between.

V is TRBV5-1 and J is TRBJ1-6; D unclear. This CDR3 spans 16 amino acids. The ends were cut back, 1 base at V and 0 bases at J, with 8 bases in the middle. Germline V gene lookup returns CDR1 SGHRS and CDR2 YFSETQ. The CDR3 DNA is TGCGCCAGCAGCTTGTCGGTGAGCTCCTATAATTCACCCCTCCACTTT. This codes for CASSLSVSSYNSPLHF.

The J gene is TRBJ1-1, the V gene TRBV7-9; D remains unclear. The CDR3 has 14 amino acids. V gave up 1 base and J gave up 1 base, with 7 bases separating them. CDR1 and CDR2 from the germline V gene are SEHNR and FQNEAQ (reference sequence). CDR3 sequence: CASSLDLSNTEAFF. The CDR3 DNA follows: TGTGCCAGCAGCTTAGATCTATCGAACACTGAAGCTTTCTTT.

The rearrangement uses TRBV30 and TRBJ1-3, with D uncertain. V gave up 0 bases and J gave up 0 bases, with 6 bases separating them. The CDR3 spans 14 residues. The V gene's germline CDR1 is GTSNPN and CDR2 SVGIG (reference sequence). The CDR3 spells CAWSVGGSGNTIYF. CDR3 coding DNA: TGTGCCTGGAGTGTAGGCGGCTCTGGAAACACCATATATTTT.

The chain uses TRBV27 and TRBJ2-5; D is perhaps TRBD2 (6 bases). Trimming removed 6 bases at V and 5 bases at J, with 10 bases between. From germline, CDR1 is MNHEY and CDR2 SMNVEV (reference sequence). CDR3 length: 12 amino acids. The chain's CDR3 is CASRSSGETQYF. CDR3 coding DNA: TGTGCCAGCAGGAGTAGCGGCGAGACCCAGTACTTC.

V and J are TRBV9 and TRBJ2-4, with a possible D match to TRBD1 (6 bases). CDR3 length: 15 amino acids. CDR1 and CDR2 from the germline V gene are SGDLS and YYNGEE. The V end was cut by 3 bases, the J end by 5 bases, with 15 bases between. Here the CDR3 DNA reads TGTGCCAGCAGCGGCCGAGGGGGAACCCAAAACATTCAGTACTTC. Translated: CASSGRGGTQNIQYF.

This chain links TRBV7-2 with TRBJ2-1; 8 bases agree with TRBD2. The germline CDR1 and CDR2 sequences are SGHTA and FQGNSA. With 0 bases clipped from V and 0 bases from J, the junction kept 4 bases outside the gene matches. The CDR3 is 17 residues long. The CDR3 sequence is CASSLAGAGASYNEQFF. CDR3 DNA sequence: TGTGCCAGCAGCTTAGCGGGAGCGGGAGCCTCCTACAATGAGCAGTTCTTC.

This chain joins TRBV11-3 and TRBJ1-1, with TRBD1 matching over 8 bases. The V gene's germline CDR1 is SGHNT and CDR2 YENEEA. The CDR3 covers 13 residues. Trimming removed 5 bases from V and 3 bases from J; junction bases left unmatched: 2. The CDR3 DNA follows: TGTGCCAGCAGCATGGACAGGGACACTGAAGCTTTCTTT. Amino acids: CASSMDRDTEAFF.

The chain carries TRBV5-1 and TRBJ1-1; 9 positions match TRBD1. V lost 4 bases to trimming and J lost 5 bases; unmatched junction nucleotides: 18. Germline CDR1 and CDR2: SGHRS and YFSETQ. This CDR3 has 18 amino acids. The CDR3 DNA is TGCGCCAGCAGCCCAAGATCGGACAGGGGTGGGTTTGGGACTGAAGCTTTCTTT. It is translated as CASSPRSDRGGFGTEAFF.

The chain joins TRBV2 to TRBJ1-1, with D uncertain. Trimming took 8 bases from V and 4 from J, leaving 11 bases between them. The length of the CDR3 is 12 residues. Germline V lookup: CDR1 SNHLY, CDR2 FYNNEI. CDR3 region: CASPRSGTEAFF. The DNA of the CDR3 is TGTGCCAGCCCTCGATCAGGCACTGAAGCTTTCTTT.

The genes are TRBV28 and TRBJ2-6; D is possibly TRBD1 (5 bases). The CDR3 is 17 residues long. The germline V gene has CDR1 MDHEN and CDR2 SYDVKM. The V end was cut by 8 bases, the J end by 2 bases, with 19 bases between. Here the CDR3 reads CASGMTDPSPGANVLTF. Written as DNA, the CDR3 is TGTGCCAGCGGAATGACAGATCCGTCGCCTGGGGCCAACGTCCTGACTTTC.

The V and J genes are TRBV6-5 and TRBJ1-2; 7 nucleotides match TRBD1. V shed 6 bases, J shed 5 bases, and the junction held 6 bases outside the gene matches. CDR1 and CDR2 from the germline V gene are MNHEY and SVGAGI. CDR3 length: 13 residues. CDR3 region: CASSRTGAYGYTF. The CDR3 region has the DNA TGTGCCAGCAGCCGGACAGGCGCTTATGGCTACACCTTC.

This chain joins TRBV6-5 and TRBJ2-5; no reliable D call. CDR1 MNHEY and CDR2 SVGAGI come from the germline V gene. This CDR3 comprises 14 residues. V was pared by 2 bases and J by 2 bases, with 9 bases between. CDR3 amino acids: CASSYDTQQETQYF. The CDR3 DNA follows: TGTGCCAGCAGTTACGACACCCAACAAGAGACCCAGTACTTC.

There are a few counts of this clone. The gene calls are TRBV7-3 and TRBJ2-1; 7 nucleotides line up with TRBD2. Germline V gene lookup returns CDR1 SGHTA and CDR2 FQGTGA. Trimming cost V 1 base and J 6 bases; bases outside gene matches: 3. CDR3 length equals 14 residues. The DNA for the CDR3 is TGTGCCAGCAGCTTAATCGGCGGGAGCAATGAGCAGTTCTTC. It translates to CASSLIGGSNEQFF.

With regard to this clone: Other DNA sequences from this sample encode an identical CDR3 as well. The chain couples TRBV5-1 to TRBJ2-7, with TRBD1 identical over 10 bases. Germline CDR1 reads SGHRS; CDR2 reads YFSETQ. The CDR3 consists of 14 residues. The V and J ends lost 4 bases and 4 bases, in that order; junction bases with no gene match: 5. The CDR3 DNA reads TGCGCCAGCAGCCCGGGACAGGGGCGGTACGAGCAGTACTTC. This translates into CASSPGQGRYEQYF.

This clone was seen more than once but under ten times. The rearrangement joins TRBV11-1 to TRBJ2-5; D gene unclear. Germline CDR1 and CDR2: SGHAT and FQDESV (reference sequence). The CDR3 loop spans 16 amino acids. Trimming left V 6 bases short and J 8 bases short, with 25 bases between. The CDR3 DNA reads TGTGCCAGCAGATCCCACAGAGAAGGCACCATGTTAACCCAGTACTTC. This sequence encodes CASRSHREGTMLTQYF.

This clone has a handful of counts. The chain combines TRBV29-1 with TRBJ2-2; D uncertain. Per the germline V gene, CDR1 is SQVTM and CDR2 is ANQGSEA. Trimming took 6 bases from V and 5 from J, leaving 10 bases between them. The CDR3 contains 12 residues. Here the CDR3 DNA reads TGCAGCGTCGTAGGAGCAACCGGGGAGCTGTTTTTT. This sequence encodes CSVVGATGELFF.

This chain joins TRBV19 and TRBJ1-5, with TRBD1 matching over 8 bases. Germline-derived CDR1 and CDR2 are LNHDA and SQIVND (reference sequence). The CDR3 extends over 15 amino acids. Germline trimming cut 1 base from V and 7 bases from J; bases unmatched to any gene: 6. DNA for the CDR3: TGTGCCAGTAGTATAGGCGACAGGGGCCAGCAGCCCCAGCATTTT. Protein product: CASSIGDRGQQPQHF.

The chain recombines TRBV7-2 with TRBJ2-1, with 7 bases lining up with TRBD1. CDR1 SGHTA and CDR2 FQGNSA come from the germline V gene. This CDR3 spans 15 amino acids. V trimming: 5 bases; J trimming: 8 bases; junction bases outside the gene matches: 12. The DNA of the CDR3 is TGTGCCAGCAGCCAACGACAGGGTCGGGGCGATGAGCAGTTCTTC. Its translation is CASSQRQGRGDEQFF.

The chain couples TRBV7-3 to TRBJ2-7, with a tentative D call TRBD1 (6 bases). The CDR3 has 13 residues. Trimming shortened V by 5 bases and J by 5 bases, and 13 bases separated the two germline ends. The germline gives CDR1 SGHTA, CDR2 FQGTGA. This chain's CDR3 is CASSTSSGDEQYF. CDR3 DNA: TGTGCCAGCAGCACATCCTCAGGGGACGAGCAGTACTTC.

The chain has TRBV9 and TRBJ2-3, with TRBD2 identical over 7 bases. This CDR3 has 17 residues. CDR1 SGDLS and CDR2 YYNGEE come from the germline V gene. V gave up 3 bases and J gave up 0 bases; unmatched junction bases: 10. CDR3 sequence (DNA): TGTGCCAGCAGCGCCCCCCGACTAGCCACTAGCACAGATACGCAGTATTTT. Amino acid sequence: CASSAPRLATSTDTQYF.

The V and J genes are TRBV28 and TRBJ1-2, with D perhaps TRBD1 (6 bases). This CDR3 has 13 residues. CDR1 is MDHEN, CDR2 SYDVKM, per germline. Trimming stripped 5 bases from V and 8 bases from J, with 15 bases between. CDR3 region: CASSPPRGGGYTF. CDR3 coding DNA: TGTGCCAGCAGTCCCCCCAGGGGCGGCGGCTACACCTTC.

The chain employs TRBV5-1 and TRBJ2-3, with D possibly TRBD2 on 5 matching bases. Deletions cut 0 bases from V and 0 bases from J, with 11 bases between. Germline V lookup: CDR1 SGHRS, CDR2 YFSETQ. The CDR3 length is 16 residues. The CDR3 sequence is CASSLDGAASTDTQYF. As DNA, the CDR3 is TGCGCCAGCAGCTTGGATGGAGCGGCAAGCACAGATACGCAGTATTTT.